A selection of T cell receptor beta chains follows, all from one sample in a study of blood T cell repertoires in COVID-19. Produced via immunoSEQ multiplex PCR; TCRdb's table is partial and in-frame only. The sample lists roughly 120,000 clones; approximately 92% were seen once. Sequencing was done on a sample of peripheral blood. Source of these receptors: a man between 65 and 85 years old with active or convalescent COVID-19. The CDR3 runs from the conserved cysteine through the conserved F or W. D genes are given only for firm matches. A row's size may be missing; if present it is once, few, many or a size class.

TRBD1,TRBV30,-,TRBJ1-2,TGTGCCTGGACGCAGGGGGCGCTAAGGGATGGCTACACCTTC,CAWTQGALRDGYTF
TRBD1,TRBV5-4,-,TRBJ2-7,TGTGCCAGCAGCCCGGGACAGCAGACCTCCTACGAGCAGTACTTC,CASSPGQQTSYEQYF
-,TRBV5-1,-,TRBJ2-3,TGCGCCAGCAGCCCCCTGGGAGGTACCTCGGATACGCAGTATTTT,CASSPLGGTSDTQYF
-,TRBV7-2,-,TRBJ2-2,TGTGCCAGCAGCTTAGGGGCCCAGAAGTCCACCGGGGAGCTGTTTTTT,CASSLGAQKSTGELFF
-,TRBV11-2,-,TRBJ2-5,TGTGCCAGCAGCTCACTCCAGGGTGCCGAGACCCAGTACTTC,CASSSLQGAETQYF
-,TRBV29-1,-,TRBJ2-1,TGCAGCGTTGCCCACCTAATAGCCCCCAATGAGCAGTTCTTC,CSVAHLIAPNEQFF
-,TRBV28,once,TRBJ2-3,TGTGCCAGCAGTGATAGCGGCCCAGCAGATACGCAGTATTTT,CASSDSGPADTQYF
TRBD2,TRBV14,-,TRBJ2-1,TGTGCCAGCAGCCAAACCGGAGCGGGAGGGCTTAACAATGAGCAGTTCTTC,CASSQTGAGGLNNEQFF
TRBD1,TRBV29-1,-,TRBJ2-3,TGCAGCGTTGTTATCCGACAGGGGGGAAAAGATACGCAGTATTTT,CSVVIRQGGKDTQYF
-,TRBV12-3/TRBV12-4,once,TRBJ2-7,TGTGCCAGCAGTCCCCGGACTAAGGGGGAGCAGTACTTC,CASSPRTKGEQYF
-,TRBV11-3,-,TRBJ2-5,TGTGCCAGCACAGGAGAGACCCAGTACTTC,CASTGETQYF
-,TRBV5-6,-,TRBJ1-1,TGTGCCAGCAGCTTGCTGGGGGCGGGCACTGAAGCTTTCTTT,CASSLLGAGTEAFF
-,TRBV27,-,TRBJ2-2,TGTGCCAGCAGTTACGTTGGGGCGGGCGGGAAGAGGAACACCGGGGAGCTGTTTTTT,CASSYVGAGGKRNTGELFF